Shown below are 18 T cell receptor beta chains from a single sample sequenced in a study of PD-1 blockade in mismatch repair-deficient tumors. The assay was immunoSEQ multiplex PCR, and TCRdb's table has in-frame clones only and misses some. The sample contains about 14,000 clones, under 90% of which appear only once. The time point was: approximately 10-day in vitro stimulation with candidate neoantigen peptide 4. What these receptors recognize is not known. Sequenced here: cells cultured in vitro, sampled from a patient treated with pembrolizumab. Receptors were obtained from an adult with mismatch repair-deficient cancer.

CDR3 nucleotides: TGTGCCAGCAGCTTTTCGGCCGGCACAGATACGCAGTATTTT. This gives the protein CASSFSAGTDTQYF. The chain couples TRBV7-2 to TRBJ2-3; D gene unclear. CDR3 length: 14 residues. The germline V and J ends were trimmed by 3 bases and 1 base, with 8 bases remaining between them. Looked up from germline, CDR1 is SGHTA and CDR2 is FQGNSA.

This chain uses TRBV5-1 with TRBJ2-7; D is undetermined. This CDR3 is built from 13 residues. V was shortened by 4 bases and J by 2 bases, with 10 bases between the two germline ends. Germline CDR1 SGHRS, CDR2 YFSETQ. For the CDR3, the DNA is TGCGCCAGCAGCCCGTTCATGGCCTACGAGCAGTACTTC. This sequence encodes CASSPFMAYEQYF. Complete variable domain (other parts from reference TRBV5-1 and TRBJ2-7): KAGVTQTPRYLIKTRGQQVTLSCSPISGHRSVSWYQQTPGQGLQFLFEYFSETQRNKGNFPGRFSGRQFSNSRSEMNVSTLELGDSALYLCASSPFMAYEQYFGPGTRLTVT.

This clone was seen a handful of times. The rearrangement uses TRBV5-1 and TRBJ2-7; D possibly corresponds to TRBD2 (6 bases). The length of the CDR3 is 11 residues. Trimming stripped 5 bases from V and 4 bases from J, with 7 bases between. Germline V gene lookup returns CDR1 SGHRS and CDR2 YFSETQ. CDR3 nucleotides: TGCGCCAGCAGTCGGGGGTACGAGCAGTACTTC. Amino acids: CASSRGYEQYF. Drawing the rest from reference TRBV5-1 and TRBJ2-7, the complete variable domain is KAGVTQTPRYLIKTRGQQVTLSCSPISGHRSVSWYQQTPGQGLQFLFEYFSETQRNKGNFPGRFSGRQFSNSRSEMNVSTLELGDSALYLCASSRGYEQYFGPGTRLTVT.

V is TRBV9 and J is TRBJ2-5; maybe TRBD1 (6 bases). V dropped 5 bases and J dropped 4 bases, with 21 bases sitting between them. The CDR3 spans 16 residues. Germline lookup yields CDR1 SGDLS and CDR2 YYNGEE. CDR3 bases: TGTGCCAGCAGTTCTAGCCGGGACACAAGTTTAGAGACCCAGTACTTC. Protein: CASSSSRDTSLETQYF.

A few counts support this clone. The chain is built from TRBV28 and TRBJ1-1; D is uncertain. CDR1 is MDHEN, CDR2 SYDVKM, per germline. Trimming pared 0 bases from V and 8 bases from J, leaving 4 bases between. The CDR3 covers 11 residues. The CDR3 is CASSLWGEAFF. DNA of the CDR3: TGTGCCAGCAGTTTATGGGGGGAAGCTTTCTTT.

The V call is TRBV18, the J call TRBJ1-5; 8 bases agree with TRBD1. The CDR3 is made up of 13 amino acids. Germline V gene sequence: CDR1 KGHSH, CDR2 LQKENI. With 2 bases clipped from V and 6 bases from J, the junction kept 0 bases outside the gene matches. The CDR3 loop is CASSPGQGQPQHF. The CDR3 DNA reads TGTGCCAGCTCACCAGGACAGGGTCAGCCCCAGCATTTT.

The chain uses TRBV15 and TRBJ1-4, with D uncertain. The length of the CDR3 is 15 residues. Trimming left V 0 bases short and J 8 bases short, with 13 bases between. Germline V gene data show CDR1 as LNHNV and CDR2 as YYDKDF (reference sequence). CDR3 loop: CATSRDASTEEKLFF. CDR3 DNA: TGTGCCACCAGCAGAGATGCATCCACGGAGGAAAAACTGTTTTTT.

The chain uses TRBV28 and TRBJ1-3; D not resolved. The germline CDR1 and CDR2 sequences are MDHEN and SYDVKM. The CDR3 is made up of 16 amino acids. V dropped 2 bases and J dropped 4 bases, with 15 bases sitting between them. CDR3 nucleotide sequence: TGTGCCAGCAGTTTAGACGAGGAGGGAATCGGAAACACCATATATTTT. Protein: CASSLDEEGIGNTIYF.

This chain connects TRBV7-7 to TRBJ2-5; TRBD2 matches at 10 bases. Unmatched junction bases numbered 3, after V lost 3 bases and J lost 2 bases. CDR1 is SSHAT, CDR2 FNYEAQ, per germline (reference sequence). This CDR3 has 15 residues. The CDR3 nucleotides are TGTGCCAGCAGCTTTAGCGGGAGGAAACAAGAGACCCAGTACTTC. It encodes CASSFSGRKQETQYF. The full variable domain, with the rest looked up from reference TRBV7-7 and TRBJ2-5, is GAGVSQSPRYKVTKRGQDVTLRCDPISSHATLYWYQQALGQGPEFLTYFNYEAQPDKSGLPSDRFSAERPEGSISTLTIQRTEQRDSAMYRCASSFSGRKQETQYFGPGTRLLVL.

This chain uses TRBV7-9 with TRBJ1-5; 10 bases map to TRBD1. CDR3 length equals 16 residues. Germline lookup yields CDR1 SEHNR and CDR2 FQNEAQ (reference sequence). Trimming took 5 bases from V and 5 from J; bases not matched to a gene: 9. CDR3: CASSHPTGGADQPQHF. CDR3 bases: TGTGCCAGCAGCCACCCGACAGGGGGCGCCGATCAGCCCCAGCATTTT.

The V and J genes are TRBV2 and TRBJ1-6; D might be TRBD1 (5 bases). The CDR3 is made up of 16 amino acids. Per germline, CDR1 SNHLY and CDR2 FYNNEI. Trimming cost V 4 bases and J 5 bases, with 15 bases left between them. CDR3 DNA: TGTGCCAGCAGTGTTGGGCCTACGACAGATAATTCACCCCTCCACTTT. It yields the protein CASSVGPTTDNSPLHF. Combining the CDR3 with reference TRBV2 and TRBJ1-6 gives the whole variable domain EPEVTQTPSHQVTQMGQEVILRCVPISNHLYFYWYRQILGQKVEFLVSFYNNEISEKSEIFDDQFSVERPDGSNFTLKIRSTKLEDSAMYFCASSVGPTTDNSPLHFGNGTRLTVT.

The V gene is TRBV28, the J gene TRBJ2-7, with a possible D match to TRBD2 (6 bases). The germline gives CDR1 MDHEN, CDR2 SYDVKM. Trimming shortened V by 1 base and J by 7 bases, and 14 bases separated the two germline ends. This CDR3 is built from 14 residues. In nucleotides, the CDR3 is TGTGCCAGCAGTTTATCGGACGGGAGTTTGGAGCAGTACTTC. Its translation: CASSLSDGSLEQYF.

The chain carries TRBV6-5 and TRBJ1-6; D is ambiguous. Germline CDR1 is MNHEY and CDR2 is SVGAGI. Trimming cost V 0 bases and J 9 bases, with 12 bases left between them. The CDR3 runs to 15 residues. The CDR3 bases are TGTGCCAGCAGTTACTCTTCGGGGTCCTCTTCACCCCTCCACTTT. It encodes CASSYSSGSSSPLHF.

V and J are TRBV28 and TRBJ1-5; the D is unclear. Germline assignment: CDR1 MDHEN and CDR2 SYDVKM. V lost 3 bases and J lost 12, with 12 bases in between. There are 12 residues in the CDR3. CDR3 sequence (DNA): TGTGCCAGCAGTTTCCCCCCTACGCACCAGCATTTT. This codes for CASSFPPTHQHF. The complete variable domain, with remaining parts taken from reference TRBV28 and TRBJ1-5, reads DVKVTQSSRYLVKRTGEKVFLECVQDMDHENMFWYRQDPGLGLRLIYFSYDVKMKEKGDIPEGYSVSREKKERFSLILESASTNQTSMYLCASSFPPTHQHFGDGTRLSIL.

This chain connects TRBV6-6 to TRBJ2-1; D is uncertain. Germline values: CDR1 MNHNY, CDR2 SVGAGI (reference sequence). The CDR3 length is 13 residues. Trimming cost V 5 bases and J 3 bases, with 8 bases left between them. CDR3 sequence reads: CASSGDNYNEQFF. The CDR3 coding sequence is TGTGCCAGCAGTGGAGACAACTACAATGAGCAGTTCTTC.

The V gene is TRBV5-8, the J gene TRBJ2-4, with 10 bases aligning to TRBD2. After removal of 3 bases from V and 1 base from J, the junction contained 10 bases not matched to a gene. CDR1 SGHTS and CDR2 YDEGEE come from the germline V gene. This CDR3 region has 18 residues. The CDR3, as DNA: TGTGCCAGCAGCTCCGGGACTAGCGAGAGGTTGGCCAAAAACATTCAGTACTTC. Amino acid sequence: CASSSGTSERLAKNIQYF.

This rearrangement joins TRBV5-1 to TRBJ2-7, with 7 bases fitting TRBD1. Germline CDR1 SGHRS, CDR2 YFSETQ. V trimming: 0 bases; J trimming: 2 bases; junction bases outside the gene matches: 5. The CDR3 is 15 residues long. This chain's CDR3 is CASSLGTGPAYEQYF. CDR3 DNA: TGCGCCAGCAGCTTGGGGACAGGTCCCGCCTACGAGCAGTACTTC.

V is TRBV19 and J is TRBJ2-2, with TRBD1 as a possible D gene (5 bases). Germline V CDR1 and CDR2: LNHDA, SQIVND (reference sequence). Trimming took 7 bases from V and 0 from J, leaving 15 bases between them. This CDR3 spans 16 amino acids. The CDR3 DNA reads TGTGCCAGTAAAGGAGTCGCGACAGCGAACACCGGGGAGCTGTTTTTT. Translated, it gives CASKGVATANTGELFF. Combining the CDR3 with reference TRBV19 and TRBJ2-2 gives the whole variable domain DGGITQSPKYLFRKEGQNVTLSCEQNLNHDAMYWYRQDPGQGLRLIYYSQIVNDFQKGDIAEGYSVSREKKESFPLTVTSAQKNPTAFYLCASKGVATANTGELFFGEGSRLTVL.